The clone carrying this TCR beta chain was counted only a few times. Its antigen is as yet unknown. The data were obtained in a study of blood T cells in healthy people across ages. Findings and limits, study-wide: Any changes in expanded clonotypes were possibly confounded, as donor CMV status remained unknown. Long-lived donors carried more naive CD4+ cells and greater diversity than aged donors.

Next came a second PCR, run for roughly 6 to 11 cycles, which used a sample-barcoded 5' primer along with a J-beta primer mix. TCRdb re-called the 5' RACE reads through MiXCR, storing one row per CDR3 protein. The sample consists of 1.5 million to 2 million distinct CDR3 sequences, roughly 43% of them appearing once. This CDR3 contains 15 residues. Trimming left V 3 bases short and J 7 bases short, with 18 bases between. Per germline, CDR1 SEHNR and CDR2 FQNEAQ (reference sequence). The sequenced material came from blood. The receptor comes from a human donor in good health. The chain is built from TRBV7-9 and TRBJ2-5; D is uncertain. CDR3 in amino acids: CASSFRPGEEATQYF. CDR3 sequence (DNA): TGTGCCAGCAGCTTCCGGCCAGGAGAAGAGGCGACCCAGTACTTC.